Here is one T cell receptor beta chain with its context. Its antigen remains undetermined. No base quality values were provided; no much bigger clone lies one nucleotide off. V has 6 bases trimmed and J has 5 bases trimmed; junction bases matching no gene number 10. The CDR3 goes from the cysteine to the phenylalanine over 16 residues. The read is trimmed to its CDR3 DNA, 48 bases read in frame from base 1. Via the germline V gene, CDR1 is SGHTA and CDR2 FQGNSA. TCRbeta CDR3 regions were amplified from genomic DNA by means of the immunoSEQ Assay, a bias-controlled multiplex PCR. Per the original workflow: The number of nucleated cells in each sample was estimated from the amplification of reference gene primers within the assay. Sequence reads were collapsed and filtered to measure the absolute abundance of every unique TCRbeta CDR3 rearrangement. For each sample, productive Simpson clonality was calculated by taking the square root of Simpson's diversity index across productive rearrangements. This immuneACCESS table, as held by TCRdb, lists in-frame sequences with V and J called but not all clones. Of the missing ones, under half trace to an unresolved V gene in checked studies; the others have no known cause. That table gives V, J and clone size, and the DNA gave D and trimming. The sample table lists about 480,000 clones, approximately 88% of them with a count of one. The ten largest account for 10% to 15% of the sample.

One collaborating source in Seattle enrolled patients during active infection and followed them longitudinally through the course of disease. The collaborating institutions used their own protocols to collect whole blood in K2EDTA tubes. For TCRbeta analysis, collaborator samples were shipped as frozen whole blood, as isolated PBMCs, or as DNA extracted from either sample type. This specimen comes from a study of blood T cell repertoires in COVID-19 (dated by TCRdb to about 2020). About the investigation overall: The collaborator samples originated in the United States, Italy and Spain and spanned the acute and convalescent phases of COVID-19. HLA class I and class II types, where available, came from metadata supplied by the sample provider rather than from assay-based typing. A freely available public database, intended as a resource for researchers studying the immune response to SARS-CoV-2, is where the repertoires were released. Samples were obtained from the ongoing ImmuneRACE study (first 160 participants) and from about 1,300 subjects provided by 6 global collaborators. The prospective study material was composed of cDNA or gDNA derived from T cells, B-cell-depleted T cells, or PBMCs. The dataset comprised deeply sampled blood TCRbeta repertoires from subjects exposed to, actively infected with, or recovered from COVID-19. Nearly every sample came with metadata listing a de-identified subject ID, COVID-19 status, age in years and sex. What the study reported, not specific to this receptor: How much clinical and demographic metadata was included differed by source and by participant, and the metadata was provided uncurated.

Recombination connected TRBV7-2 to TRBJ1-6; 7 bases in the junction line up with TRBD1. The origin of this receptor is a woman in her 50s with COVID-19, enrolled during active disease. The sequenced sample consisted of peripheral blood. The DNA sequence is TGTGCCAGCAGTGACCGGGACAGACGACATAATTCACCCCTCCACTTT. This codes for CASSDRDRRHNSPLHF.